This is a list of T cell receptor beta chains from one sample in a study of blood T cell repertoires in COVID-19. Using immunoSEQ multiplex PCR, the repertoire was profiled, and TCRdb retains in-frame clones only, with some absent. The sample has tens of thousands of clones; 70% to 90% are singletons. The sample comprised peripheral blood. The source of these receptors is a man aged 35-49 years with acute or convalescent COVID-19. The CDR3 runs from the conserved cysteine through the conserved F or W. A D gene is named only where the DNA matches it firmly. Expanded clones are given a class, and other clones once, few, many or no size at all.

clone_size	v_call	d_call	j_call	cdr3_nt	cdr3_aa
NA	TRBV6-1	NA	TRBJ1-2	TGTGCCAGCAGTGATCTAGCCCGTATCGGCATGAACTATGGCTACACCTTC	CASSDLARIGMNYGYTF
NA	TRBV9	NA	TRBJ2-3	TGTGCCAGCAGCTTAAGCCCGGAGAACACAGATACGCAGTATTTT	CASSLSPENTDTQYF
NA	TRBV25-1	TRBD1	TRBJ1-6	TGTGCCAGCACTCGGACAGGGTCAAAGTCACCCCTCCACTTT	CASTRTGSKSPLHF
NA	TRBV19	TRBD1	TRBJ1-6	TGTGCCAGCAAGGGGGCGAGGAATTCACCCCTCCACTTT	CASKGARNSPLHF
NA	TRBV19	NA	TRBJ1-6	TGTGCCAGTAACGACGGGAGAAGGGATTCACCCCTCCACTTT	CASNDGRRDSPLHF
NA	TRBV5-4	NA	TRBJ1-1	TGTGCCAGCAGCCTCGGTAGGGTTAGGGGGAACACTGAAGCTTTCTTT	CASSLGRVRGNTEAFF
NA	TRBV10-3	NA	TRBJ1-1	TGTGCCATCAGTGACCGTGCGGACACTGAAGCTTTCTTT	CAISDRADTEAFF
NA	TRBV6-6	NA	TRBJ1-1	TGTGCCAGCAGCCCCTCTCGAGGGGGGGACGCATTGGAAGCTTTCTTT	CASSPSRGGDALEAFF
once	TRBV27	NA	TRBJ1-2	TGTGCCAGCCTTTCCCCGACTCCTGAGGATGGCTACACCTTC	CASLSPTPEDGYTF
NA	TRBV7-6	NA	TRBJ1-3	TGTGCCAGCAGCTTAAACTGGGAGAACACCATATATTTT	CASSLNWENTIYF
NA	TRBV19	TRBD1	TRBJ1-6	TGTGCCAGTAGTTTGGACAGGGATTCACCCCTCCACTTT	CASSLDRDSPLHF
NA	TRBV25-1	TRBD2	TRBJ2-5	TGTGCCAGCAGTGAACCAAGGGGCGCGGGAGAGACCCGGTACTTC	CASSEPRGAGETRYF
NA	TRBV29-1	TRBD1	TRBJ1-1	TGCAGCGCTAAGGACAGGGGTTGGACTGAAGCTTTCTTT	CSAKDRGWTEAFF
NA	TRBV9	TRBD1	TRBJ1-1	TGTGCCAGCAGCGGGACAGGCGGCTACATGAACACTGAAGCTTTCTTT	CASSGTGGYMNTEAFF
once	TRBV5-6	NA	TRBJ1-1	TGTGCCAGCAGCTTCCCGGCAGGGCTGAACACTGAAGCTTTCTTT	CASSFPAGLNTEAFF
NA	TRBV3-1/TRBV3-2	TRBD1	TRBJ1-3	TGTGCCAGCAGCGCTCTACAGGGGGCCTTTGGAAACACCATATATTTT	CASSALQGAFGNTIYF
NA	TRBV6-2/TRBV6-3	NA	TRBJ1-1	TGTGCCAGCAGTTATGTAGGAGGGATCACTGAAGCTTTCTTT	CASSYVGGITEAFF
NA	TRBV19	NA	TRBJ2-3	TGTGCCAGTAGTCCTAACAGCCCTGACGGGTGGTCACGCTGGGCGGGGTATTTT	CASSPNSPDGWSRWAGYF
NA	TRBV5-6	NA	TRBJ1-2	TGTGCCAGCAGCTTGGCGCTCGGGAACTCCTATGGCTACACCTTC	CASSLALGNSYGYTF
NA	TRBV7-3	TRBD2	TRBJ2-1	TGTGCCAGCGGAGCGGGGAATTGGAATGAGCAGTTCTTC	CASGAGNWNEQFF
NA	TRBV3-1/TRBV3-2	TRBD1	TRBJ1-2	TGTGCCAGCAGCCAGCTGGACAGGGCTGATGGCTACACCTTC	CASSQLDRADGYTF
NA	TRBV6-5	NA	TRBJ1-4	TGTGCCAGCAGTTACTCTGAGGGTTCAACTAATGAAAAACTGTTTTTT	CASSYSEGSTNEKLFF
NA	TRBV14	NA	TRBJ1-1	TGTGCCAGCAGCCAGGTGATGCAGGCGAACACTGAAGCTTTCTTT	CASSQVMQANTEAFF
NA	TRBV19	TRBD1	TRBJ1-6	TGTGCCAGTAGTCTGCAGGGGGCCAGATCACCCCTCCACTTT	CASSLQGARSPLHF
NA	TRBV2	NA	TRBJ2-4	TGTGCCAGCAGCGAGGGAGGCATTCAGTACTTC	CASSEGGIQYF
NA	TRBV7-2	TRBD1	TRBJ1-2	TGTGCCAGCAGCTTAAGCGGCACAGGGGCTACCTATGGCTACACCTTC	CASSLSGTGATYGYTF
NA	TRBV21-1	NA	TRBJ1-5	TGTGCCAGCAGGACAGGCGGGACAGATCAGCCCCAGCATTTT	CASRTGGTDQPQHF
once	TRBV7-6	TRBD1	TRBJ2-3	TGTGCCAGCAGCACAATAAGGGGGCTCTCAGATACGCAGTATTTT	CASSTIRGLSDTQYF
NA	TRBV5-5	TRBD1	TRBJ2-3	TGTGCCAGCAGTCTAACCGGGACAGTCACAGATACGCAGTATTTT	CASSLTGTVTDTQYF
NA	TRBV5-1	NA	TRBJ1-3	TGCGCCAGCAGCCCTACTTTGCCCCGGGGAAACACCATATATTTT	CASSPTLPRGNTIYF
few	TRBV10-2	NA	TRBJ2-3	TGCGCCAGCAGTGAAGGGGTGGTGGGGGGGGCCAACACAGATACGCAGTATTTT	CASSEGVVGGANTDTQYF
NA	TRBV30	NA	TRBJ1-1	TGTGCCTGGAGTTGGGAGGCTGGCACTGAAGCTTTCTTT	CAWSWEAGTEAFF
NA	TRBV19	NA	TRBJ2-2	TGTGCCAGTAGTATTCTGCAGGACTACACCGGGGAGCTGTTTTTT	CASSILQDYTGELFF
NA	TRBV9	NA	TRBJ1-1	TGTGCCAGCAGCGTAGGGTACAGGGTGAACACTGAAGCTTTCTTT	CASSVGYRVNTEAFF
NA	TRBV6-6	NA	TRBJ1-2	TGTGCCAGCACTAGACAGGACGCTTTTTATGGCTACACCTTC	CASTRQDAFYGYTF
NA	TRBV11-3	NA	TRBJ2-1	TGTGCCAGCAGCTTAGTACAGTCCTACAATGAGCAGTTCTTC	CASSLVQSYNEQFF
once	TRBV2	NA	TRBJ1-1	TGTGCCAGCAGTCGACAGAGGAACACTGAAGCTTTCTTT	CASSRQRNTEAFF
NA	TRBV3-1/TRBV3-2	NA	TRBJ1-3	TGTGCCAGCAGCCGTCGGGAGGGGGACATAGGAAACACCATATATTTT	CASSRREGDIGNTIYF
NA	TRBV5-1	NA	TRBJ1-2	TGCGCCAGCAGCTTGGAGGGGCAAAGACGGCTAGGCTACACCTTC	CASSLEGQRRLGYTF
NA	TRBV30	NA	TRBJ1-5	TGTGCCTGGAGTCAACGGGAGAGGCAGCCCCAGCATTTT	CAWSQRERQPQHF
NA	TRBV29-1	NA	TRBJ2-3	TGCAGCGCGGATCTCAGAATGTCAGATACGCAGTATTTT	CSADLRMSDTQYF
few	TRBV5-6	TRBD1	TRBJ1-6	TGTGCCAGCAGCTCCCAGACAGGGCGACATAATTCACCCCTCCACTTT	CASSSQTGRHNSPLHF
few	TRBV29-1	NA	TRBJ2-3	TGCAGCGTTCAGGGAGGAGCGGGTGTGCCGGTGGATACGCAGTATTTT	CSVQGGAGVPVDTQYF